A single sample is the source of the 6 T cell receptor beta chains below, sequenced in a study of cytomegalovirus exposure and HLA in healthy donors. Researchers ran the PCR with 60 Vbeta and 13 Jbeta primers. Some clones are missing from TCRdb's copy, which holds only in-frame ones; the method was immunoSEQ multiplex PCR. This sample yields 140,000 to 150,000 clones, of which roughly 77% are seen a single time; 3.9% belongs to the top ten. The sample consisted of PBMCs. The receptors derive from a male donor in good health and CMV-seronegative.

The chain joins TRBV28 to TRBJ2-7; possible D gene TRBD1, 7 bases. The CDR3 totals 15 residues. V dropped 4 bases and J dropped 4 bases, with 17 bases sitting between them. Germline V gene data show CDR1 as MDHEN and CDR2 as SYDVKM. Here the CDR3 reads CASSSGGTERYEQYF. The DNA of the CDR3 is TGTGCCAGCAGTTCAGGGGGGACAGAACGATACGAGCAGTACTTC. The full variable domain, in which reference TRBV28 and TRBJ2-7 provide the parts outside the CDR3, is DVKVTQSSRYLVKRTGEKVFLECVQDMDHENMFWYRQDPGLGLRLIYFSYDVKMKEKGDIPEGYSVSREKKERFSLILESASTNQTSMYLCASSSGGTERYEQYFGPGTRLTVT.

This clone was observed a single time. V usage is TRBV5-1 and J usage is TRBJ2-3; maybe TRBD1 (6 bases). The CDR3 spans 15 residues. The germline gives CDR1 SGHRS, CDR2 YFSETQ. V lost 2 bases and J lost 3, with 13 bases in between. The CDR3: CASSFPGVSTDTQYF. In DNA form, the CDR3 reads TGCGCCAGCAGCTTCCCAGGGGTGTCTACAGATACGCAGTATTTT. The variable domain in full, completed from reference TRBV5-1 and TRBJ2-3, reads KAGVTQTPRYLIKTRGQQVTLSCSPISGHRSVSWYQQTPGQGLQFLFEYFSETQRNKGNFPGRFSGRQFSNSRSEMNVSTLELGDSALYLCASSFPGVSTDTQYFGPGTRLTVL.

This clone was seen a few times. The V and J genes are TRBV5-6 and TRBJ1-1, with 8 bases identical to TRBD1. The CDR3 runs 12 residues. The V segment lost 1 base and the J segment 11 bases; nucleotides outside the gene matches: 4. Germline V lookup: CDR1 SGHDT, CDR2 YYEEEE. CDR3 region: CASSLRTGRAFF. CDR3 nucleotides: TGTGCCAGCAGCTTGAGGACAGGGAGGGCTTTCTTT.

The CDR3 loop is CASSMLGGAPNTGELFF. The CDR3 bases are TGTGCCAGTAGTATGCTAGGGGGAGCCCCGAACACCGGGGAGCTGTTTTTT. The V gene is TRBV19, the J gene TRBJ2-2, with D perhaps TRBD1 (6 bases). Trimming stripped 3 bases from V and 0 bases from J, with 14 bases between. Looked up from germline, CDR1 is LNHDA and CDR2 is SQIVND (reference sequence). This CDR3 has 17 amino acids.

The chain links TRBV4-2 to TRBJ1-2; D perhaps matches TRBD1 (5 bases). Germline values: CDR1 LGHNA, CDR2 YNFKEQ. This CDR3 region has 15 residues. V lost 1 base and J lost 6, with 15 bases in between. Written as DNA, the CDR3 is TGTGCCAGCAGCCAAGGCGACAGAAGAAAGGATGGCTACACCTTC. Translating gives CASSQGDRRKDGYTF.

This chain uses TRBV5-8 with TRBJ2-1; D call uncertain. CDR1 and CDR2 from the germline V gene are SGHTS and YDEGEE. This CDR3 comprises 12 residues. The V gene lost 6 bases and the J gene lost 7 bases, with 11 bases spanning the gap. The CDR3 loop reads CASTRSTNEQFF. The DNA for the CDR3 is TGTGCCAGCACAAGGAGTACGAATGAGCAGTTCTTC.